This TCR beta chain was sequenced during a study of blood T cells in healthy people across ages. Losses at the gene ends were 0 bases for V and 8 bases for J; bases not matched to a gene: 7. The CDR3 has 15 residues. Per germline, CDR1 MNHEY and CDR2 SVGEGT. Together with a sample-barcoded 5' primer, a J-beta primer mix was included in a second PCR lasting about 7 to 12 cycles. Each CDR3 protein is one row after TCRdb ran MiXCR on the 5' RACE reads. The sample includes under 1 million distinct CDR3 sequences, around two fifths of them seen just once. The chain links TRBV6-2 or TRBV6-3 to TRBJ2-1; 7 bases fit TRBD1. Material for sequencing was blood. The clonotype comes from a man in his 60s in good health. The CDR3 loop is CASSYSSLTGHEQFF. For the CDR3, the DNA is TGTGCCAGCAGTTACTCTTCCCTGACAGGGCATGAGCAGTTCTTC.